This T cell receptor beta chain was recovered during a study of siplizumab effects on memory and regulatory T cells. The data were produced by immunoSEQ multiplex PCR, yet TCRdb's version contains in-frame clones alone and is incomplete. The top ten hold approximately 0.66% of the sample, which has around 100,000 clones, just over 90% seen once. The CDR3 is made up of 15 amino acids. Looked up from germline, CDR1 is SGHTA and CDR2 is FQGNSA. Remarks on this clone: The antigen is unknown.

Study-level findings and limits: A major contribution to the alloresponse seemed to be made by naive T cells, which seemed more diverse than memory cells. Alloreactive clones mapping to unstimulated subsets formed only a minor fraction.

The chain couples TRBV7-2 to TRBJ2-5; 7 bases are a match to TRBD2. The DNA end is more similar to TRBJ2-7, so the J call may be wrong. The sequence was collected from a human donor in good health. Sequencing used Tregs sorted from blood. CDR3 in amino acids: CASSLVGLGPYEQYF. DNA for the CDR3: TGTGCCAGCAGCTTAGTCGGACTAGGGCCCTACGAGCAGTACTTC.